This T cell receptor (beta chain) was identified during a study of control samples from healthy donors and cancer patients. The CDR3 is 16 residues long. J lost 5 bases, V lost 4 bases, and 13 bases had no gene match. Germline values: CDR1 SGHDN, CDR2 FVKESK. Some clones are missing from TCRdb's copy, which holds only in-frame ones; the method was immunoSEQ multiplex PCR. Among roughly 89,000 clones, about nine tenths were seen once, and the ten largest hold around 17%. The sequence came from a man aged 50 or older in good health. This chain connects TRBV14 to TRBJ1-2, with 7 bases lining up with TRBD1. Sample: blood. Here the CDR3 reads CASSPGQVGQTYGYTF. The CDR3 DNA reads as TGTGCCAGCAGCCCCGGACAGGTCGGCCAGACTTATGGCTACACCTTC.